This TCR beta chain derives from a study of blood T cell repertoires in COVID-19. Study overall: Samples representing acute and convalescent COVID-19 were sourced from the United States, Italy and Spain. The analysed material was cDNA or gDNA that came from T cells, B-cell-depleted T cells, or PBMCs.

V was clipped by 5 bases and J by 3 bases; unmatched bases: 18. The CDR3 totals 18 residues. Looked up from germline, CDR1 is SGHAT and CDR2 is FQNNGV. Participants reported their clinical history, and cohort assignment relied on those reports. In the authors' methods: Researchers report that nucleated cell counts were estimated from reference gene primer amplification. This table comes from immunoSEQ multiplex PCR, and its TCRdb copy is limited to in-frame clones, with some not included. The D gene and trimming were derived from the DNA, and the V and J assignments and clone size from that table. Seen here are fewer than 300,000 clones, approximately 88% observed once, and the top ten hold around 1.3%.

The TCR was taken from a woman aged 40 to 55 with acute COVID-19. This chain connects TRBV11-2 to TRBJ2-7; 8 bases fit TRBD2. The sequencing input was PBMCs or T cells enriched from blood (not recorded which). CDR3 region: CASSVGGASGLSLYEQYV. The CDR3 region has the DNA TGTGCCAGCAGCGTAGGAGGAGCTAGCGGGTTATCTCTCTACGAGCAGTACGTC.